The 26 T cell receptor beta chains given below trace back to one sample, sequenced in a study of beta chain features in type 1 diabetes. Overall study findings and caveats: In every one of the four CD4+ subsets, TCRB CDR3s were moderately but significantly shorter in Type 1 diabetes patients.

For these TCRs, the target antigens are not known. Expressed TCRB transcripts were sequenced because the isolated RNA had all been reverse transcribed beforehand. TCRdb's copy holds only in-frame clones and misses some; the assay was immunoSEQ multiplex PCR. The sample holds some 280,000 clones, around an eighth seen once. Input material: naive CD4+ T cells from blood. The source is a man under 40 with type 1 diabetes.

This clone has only a few counts. The gene calls are TRBV5-1 and TRBJ1-1; D unresolved. The germline V gene encodes CDR1 SGHRS and CDR2 YFSETQ. The CDR3 sequence is 13 residues long. The ends were cut back, 6 bases at V and 4 bases at J, with 13 bases in the middle. Here the CDR3 DNA reads TGCGCCAGCACGAGTGGAAGAGGCACTGAAGCTTTCTTT. Translating it yields CASTSGRGTEAFF.

J is TRBJ2-7 and V is TRBV29-1, with D possibly TRBD1 on 5 matching bases. V shed 5 bases and J shed 3 bases, with 14 bases lying between them. From germline, CDR1 is SQVTM and CDR2 ANQGSEA. The CDR3 loop spans 13 amino acids. DNA of the CDR3: TGCAGCGTTTGGCAACAGGATCGCTACGAGCAGTACTTC. Protein: CSVWQQDRYEQYF.

Remarks on this clone: The sample contains more than one DNA sequence encoding this CDR3. This chain connects TRBV7-9 to TRBJ1-2, with no clear D. The CDR3 is made up of 12 amino acids. V was pared by 1 base and J by 4 bases, with 4 bases between. Looked up from germline, CDR1 is SEHNR and CDR2 is FQNEAQ (reference sequence). CDR3 nucleotide sequence: TGTGCCAGCAGCTTAGACAGCTATGGCTACACCTTC. Translation: CASSLDSYGYTF. Filled out from reference TRBV7-9 and TRBJ1-2, the complete variable domain reads DTGVSQNPRHKITKRGQNVTFRCDPISEHNRLYWYRQTLGQGPEFLTYFQNEAQLEKSRLLSDRFSAERPKGSFSTLEIQRTEQGDSAMYLCASSLDSYGYTFGSGTRLTVV.

The chain recombines TRBV18 with TRBJ1-2; 11 positions match TRBD1. CDR1 is KGHSH, CDR2 LQKENI, per germline. J was trimmed by 2 bases and V by 0 bases; bases with no gene match: 8. CDR3 length equals 18 residues. The CDR3, as DNA: TGTGCCAGCTCACCACCGTCCGGGACAGGGGGGGCGAACTATGGCTACACCTTC. Protein product: CASSPPSGTGGANYGYTF.

There are a few counts of this clone. One junction end does not reproduce the germline sequence, and a read error may be involved. The chain employs TRBV28 and TRBJ1-4; 10 bases are shared with TRBD1. CDR1 MDHEN and CDR2 SYDVKM come from the germline V gene. The CDR3 sequence is 14 residues long. The CDR3 here is CASSFTAGQGTLRF. Here the CDR3 DNA reads TGTGCCAGCAGTTTTACAGCGGGACAGGGGACGCTCAGATTT.

The gene calls are TRBV7-3 and TRBJ2-3; D may be TRBD2 (5 bases). The germline gives CDR1 SGHTA, CDR2 FQGTGA. V lost 4 bases and J lost 4, with 15 bases in between. CDR3 size: 15 residues. CDR3 nucleotides: TGTGCCAGCAGCTACGCTGGAGCGGTCGCAGATACGCAGTATTTT. It encodes CASSYAGAVADTQYF.

This clone was detected only a few times. V usage is TRBV28 and J usage is TRBJ1-1, with D unresolved. V gave up 8 bases and J gave up 9 bases, with 13 bases separating them. This CDR3 contains 11 residues. Germline CDR1 MDHEN, CDR2 SYDVKM. CDR3 coding DNA: TGTGCCAGCGGGTACCACAGAAAAGCTTTCTTT. Encoded protein: CASGYHRKAFF. The full variable domain, its missing parts supplied by reference TRBV28 and TRBJ1-1, is DVKVTQSSRYLVKRTGEKVFLECVQDMDHENMFWYRQDPGLGLRLIYFSYDVKMKEKGDIPEGYSVSREKKERFSLILESASTNQTSMYLCASGYHRKAFFGQGTRLTVV.

V is TRBV15 and J is TRBJ1-4, with D possibly matching TRBD1 (5 bases). Between the trimmed V and J ends, which lost 0 bases and 4 bases, there was a span of 9 bases. Germline V gives CDR1 LNHNV, CDR2 YYDKDF (reference sequence). The CDR3 runs to 15 residues. Here the CDR3 reads CATSRDGGGNEKLFF. The DNA for the CDR3 is TGTGCCACCAGCAGAGATGGGGGAGGTAATGAAAAACTGTTTTTT. The whole variable domain, filled in from reference TRBV15 and TRBJ1-4, reads DAMVIQNPRYQVTQFGKPVTLSCSQTLNHNVMYWYQQKSSQAPKLLFHYYDKDFNNEADTPDNFQSRRPNTSFCFLDIRSPGLGDTAMYLCATSRDGGGNEKLFFGSGTQLSVL.

This clone has more than one count but fewer than ten. This sequence joins TRBV29-1 and TRBJ1-2, with a possible D match to TRBD1 (6 bases). Germline CDR1 and CDR2: SQVTM and ANQGSEA. The V end was cut by 4 bases, the J end by 3 bases, with 15 bases between. The CDR3 loop spans 14 amino acids. The CDR3 nucleotides read TGCAGCGTTGTGGGGGGGCAGGAGGACTATGGCTACACCTTC. It is translated as CSVVGGQEDYGYTF. Combining the CDR3 with reference TRBV29-1 and TRBJ1-2 gives the whole variable domain SAVISQKPSRDICQRGTSLTIQCQVDSQVTMMFWYRQQPGQSLTLIATANQGSEATYESGFVIDKFPISRPNLTFSTLTVSNMSPEDSSIYLCSVVGGQEDYGYTFGSGTRLTVV.

This clone was counted a few times. The V gene is TRBV7-6, the J gene TRBJ1-1, with a tentative D call TRBD1 (6 bases). The CDR3 sequence is 14 residues long. CDR1 is SGHVS and CDR2 is FNYEAQ in the germline V gene. V lost 4 bases, J lost 0 bases, and 9 bases lay in between. The CDR3 region is CASSWGQLNTEAFF. In DNA form, the CDR3 reads TGTGCCAGCAGCTGGGGACAACTGAACACTGAAGCTTTCTTT.

This clone was recorded a few times. The chain joins TRBV5-1 to TRBJ2-5; TRBD1 might be the D (6 bases). Looked up from germline, CDR1 is SGHRS and CDR2 is YFSETQ. V gave up 3 bases and J gave up 2 bases, with 11 bases separating them. CDR3 size: 14 residues. The CDR3 DNA reads TGCGCCAGCAGCTCACAGGGTTATCAAGAGACCCAGTACTTC. It specifies CASSSQGYQETQYF.

This clone has more than one count but fewer than ten. The CDR3 loop is CASSMTGAGETQYF. The CDR3 region has the DNA TGCGCCAGCAGCATGACAGGGGCTGGGGAGACCCAGTACTTC. This rearrangement joins TRBV5-1 to TRBJ2-5; 8 bases fit TRBD1. V dropped 4 bases and J dropped 5; count of bases not matched to a gene: 7. The germline gives CDR1 SGHRS, CDR2 YFSETQ. CDR3 length: 14 amino acids. The full variable domain, rest sourced from reference TRBV5-1 and TRBJ2-5, is KAGVTQTPRYLIKTRGQQVTLSCSPISGHRSVSWYQQTPGQGLQFLFEYFSETQRNKGNFPGRFSGRQFSNSRSEMNVSTLELGDSALYLCASSMTGAGETQYFGPGTRLLVL.

The sample holds a few counts of this clone. The rearrangement joins TRBV4-3 to TRBJ2-1; D is undetermined. The CDR3 contains 15 residues. The V end was cut by 1 base, the J end by 1 base, with 8 bases between. The germline V gene encodes CDR1 LGHNA and CDR2 YSLEER. CDR3 in amino acids: CASSQVAVSYNEQFF. The CDR3 bases are TGCGCCAGCAGCCAAGTAGCAGTTTCCTACAATGAGCAGTTCTTC.

This clone turned up a few times. CDR3 coding DNA: TGTGCCAGCTCACTAGGAATCGGGGATCCCCACGAGCAGTACTTC. This translates into CASSLGIGDPHEQYF. This chain joins TRBV18 and TRBJ2-7; possible D gene TRBD2, 5 bases. Germline V gene sequence: CDR1 KGHSH, CDR2 LQKENI. Deletions cut 4 bases from V and 5 bases from J, with 18 bases between. The CDR3 is made up of 15 amino acids.

In regard to this clone: One end of the junction fails to match germline, which may point to a read error. The chain recombines TRBV6-5 with TRBJ2-3, with D hard to call. Germline V CDR1 and CDR2: MNHEY, SVGAGI. The CDR3 runs to 12 residues. CDR3 nucleotide sequence: TGTGCCAGCAGTTACTTGGCCGGAGTCTTATTTTTT. Translated: CASSYLAGVLFF.

There are a few counts of this clone. This chain connects TRBV10-3 to TRBJ2-7; 9 nucleotides align to TRBD1. The CDR3 is 16 residues long. The germline V gene encodes CDR1 ENHRY and CDR2 SYGVKD. Trimming at V came to 4 bases and at J to 3 bases, leaving 10 bases not matched to a gene. The CDR3 DNA reads TGTGCCATCAGTGGGCCCTCGACAGGGGGTATCTACGAGCAGTACTTC. As protein: CAISGPSTGGIYEQYF.

The V call is TRBV7-2, the J call TRBJ1-4, with 10 bases matching TRBD1. The CDR3 loop spans 14 amino acids. Per germline, CDR1 SGHTA and CDR2 FQGNSA. V lost 5 bases, J lost 6 bases, and 3 bases stayed unmatched. The CDR3 spells CASSLDRGHEKLFF. The CDR3 bases are TGTGCCAGCAGCCTAGACAGGGGGCATGAAAAACTGTTTTTT. The full variable domain, its missing parts supplied by reference TRBV7-2 and TRBJ1-4, is GAGVSQSPSNKVTEKGKDVELRCDPISGHTALYWYRQSLGQGLEFLIYFQGNSAPDKSGLPSDRFSAERTGGSVSTLTIQRTQQEDSAVYLCASSLDRGHEKLFFGSGTQLSVL.

The chain carries TRBV6-5 and TRBJ2-7, with 9 bases that match TRBD2. J gave up 10 bases and V 5 bases, and 12 bases lay outside the gene matches. The CDR3 is 14 amino acids. The germline CDR1 and CDR2 sequences are MNHEY and SVGAGI. In nucleotides, the CDR3 is TGTGCCAGCAGTGAAATTAGCGGGAGTTCTTCACAGTACTTC. Encoded protein: CASSEISGSSSQYF.

The V gene is TRBV7-2, the J gene TRBJ2-3; weak D call: TRBD2 (6 bases). Trimming stripped 1 base from V and 4 bases from J, with 9 bases between. CDR3 length: 14 amino acids. Per the germline V gene, CDR1 is SGHTA and CDR2 is FQGNSA. The CDR3 region is CASSLGLAPDTQYF. CDR3 sequence (DNA): TGTGCCAGCAGCTTAGGGCTAGCGCCAGATACGCAGTATTTT.

This clone has just a few counts. CDR3 DNA: TGTGCCAGTAGTCGGGGATCTGGGCAAAGGAACACTGAAGCTTTCTTT. It yields the protein CASSRGSGQRNTEAFF. The V gene is TRBV19, the J gene TRBJ1-1; the D is unclear. The V gene lost 5 bases and the J gene lost 1 base, with 17 bases spanning the gap. CDR3 length equals 16 residues. Germline CDR1 reads LNHDA; CDR2 reads SQIVND (reference sequence).

The chain is built from TRBV30 and TRBJ1-1; D is unclear. CDR3 length equals 11 residues. Germline CDR1 reads GTSNPN; CDR2 reads SVGIG (reference sequence). Deletions cut 4 bases from V and 7 bases from J, with 10 bases between. Written as DNA, the CDR3 is TGTGCCTGGAAGTCCGGAGGTGAAGCTTTCTTT. Translation gives CAWKSGGEAFF.

The chain recombines TRBV4-2 with TRBJ2-3; 10 bases line up with TRBD2. Germline V gene data show CDR1 as LGHNA and CDR2 as YNFKEQ. The CDR3 is 20 residues long. Losses at the gene ends were 0 bases for V and 2 bases for J; bases not matched to a gene: 14. The CDR3 coding sequence is TGTGCCAGCAGCCAAGAGGGAGCGGGAGGGCGTCTTGTCAACACAGATACGCAGTATTTT. Amino acid sequence: CASSQEGAGGRLVNTDTQYF.

This clone appeared a few times. V usage is TRBV9 and J usage is TRBJ1-5; D is perhaps TRBD1 (5 bases). This CDR3 contains 15 residues. Deletions cut 0 bases from V and 5 bases from J, with 12 bases between. Germline V gives CDR1 SGDLS, CDR2 YYNGEE. The CDR3 DNA reads as TGTGCCAGCAGCGTAGGCTCTGGGGCCCATCAGCCCCAGCATTTT. Translated: CASSVGSGAHQPQHF.

The chain couples TRBV6-6 to TRBJ2-7; possible D gene TRBD1, 6 bases. Germline values: CDR1 MNHNY, CDR2 SVGAGI (reference sequence). With 6 bases removed from V and 2 bases from J, the gap between germline ends came to 11 bases. The CDR3 runs to 13 residues. The CDR3 loop reads CASSTGTTYEQYF. CDR3 bases: TGTGCCAGCAGCACCGGGACAACCTACGAGCAGTACTTC.

This clone came up a few times. This chain uses TRBV13 with TRBJ2-3; D is perhaps TRBD2 (5 bases). V lost 4 bases and J 1 base, leaving 12 bases between the germline ends. This CDR3 region has 15 residues. Germline V gene sequence: CDR1 PRHDT, CDR2 FYEKMQ (reference sequence). The CDR3 bases are TGTGCCAGCAGCTGGGAGACTGGGGGCACAGATACGCAGTATTTT. This sequence encodes CASSWETGGTDTQYF. Complete variable domain (other parts from reference TRBV13 and TRBJ2-3): AAGVIQSPRHLIKEKRETATLKCYPIPRHDTVYWYQQGPGQDPQFLISFYEKMQSDKGSIPDRFSAQQFSDYHSELNMSSLELGDSALYFCASSWETGGTDTQYFGPGTRLTVL.

V usage is TRBV7-2 and J usage is TRBJ2-2; maybe TRBD2 (5 bases). CDR3 length: 17 amino acids. Germline assignment: CDR1 SGHTA and CDR2 FQGNSA. Between the trimmed V and J ends, which lost 1 base and 6 bases, there was a span of 18 bases. The CDR3 sequence: CASSLDGGRARAGELFF. CDR3 sequence (DNA): TGTGCCAGCAGCTTAGATGGTGGGCGGGCGCGAGCCGGGGAGCTGTTTTTT.